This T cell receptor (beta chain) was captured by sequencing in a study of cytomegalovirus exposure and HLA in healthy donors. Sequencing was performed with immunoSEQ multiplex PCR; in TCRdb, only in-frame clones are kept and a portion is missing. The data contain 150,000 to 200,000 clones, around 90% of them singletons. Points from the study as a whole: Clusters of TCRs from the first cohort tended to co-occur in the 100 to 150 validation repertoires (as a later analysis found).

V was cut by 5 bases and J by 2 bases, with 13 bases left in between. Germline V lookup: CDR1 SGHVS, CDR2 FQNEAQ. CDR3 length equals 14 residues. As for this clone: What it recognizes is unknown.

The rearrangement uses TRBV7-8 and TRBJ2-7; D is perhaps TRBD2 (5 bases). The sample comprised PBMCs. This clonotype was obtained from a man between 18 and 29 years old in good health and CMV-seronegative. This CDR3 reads CASSVTRAPYEQYF. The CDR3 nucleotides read TGTGCCAGCAGCGTTACTAGAGCACCCTACGAGCAGTACTTC. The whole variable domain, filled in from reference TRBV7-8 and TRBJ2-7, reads GAGVSQSPRYKVAKRGQDVALRCDPISGHVSLFWYQQALGQGPEFLTYFQNEAQLDKSGLPSDRFFAERPEGSVSTLKIQRTQQEDSAVYLCASSVTRAPYEQYFGPGTRLTVT.